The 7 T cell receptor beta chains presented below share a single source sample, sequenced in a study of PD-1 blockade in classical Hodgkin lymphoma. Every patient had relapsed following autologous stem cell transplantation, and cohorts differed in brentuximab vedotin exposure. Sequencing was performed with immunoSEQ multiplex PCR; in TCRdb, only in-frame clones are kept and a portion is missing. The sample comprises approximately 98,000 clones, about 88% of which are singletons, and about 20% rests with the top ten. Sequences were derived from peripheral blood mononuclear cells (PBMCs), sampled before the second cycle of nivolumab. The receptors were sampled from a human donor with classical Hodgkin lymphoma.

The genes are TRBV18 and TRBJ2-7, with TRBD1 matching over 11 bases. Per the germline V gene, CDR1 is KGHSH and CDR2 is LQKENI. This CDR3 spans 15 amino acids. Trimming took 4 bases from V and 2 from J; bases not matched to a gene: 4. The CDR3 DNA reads TGTGCCAGCTCACTTCCGGGACAGGGGGCCTACGAGCAGTACTTC. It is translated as CASSLPGQGAYEQYF.

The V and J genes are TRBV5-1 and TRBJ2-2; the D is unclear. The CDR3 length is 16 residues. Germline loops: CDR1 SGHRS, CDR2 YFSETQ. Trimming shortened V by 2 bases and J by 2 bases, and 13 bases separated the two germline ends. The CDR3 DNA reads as TGCGCCAGCAGCTTTACAGCCTCCGCTAACACCGGGGAGCTGTTTTTT. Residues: CASSFTASANTGELFF.

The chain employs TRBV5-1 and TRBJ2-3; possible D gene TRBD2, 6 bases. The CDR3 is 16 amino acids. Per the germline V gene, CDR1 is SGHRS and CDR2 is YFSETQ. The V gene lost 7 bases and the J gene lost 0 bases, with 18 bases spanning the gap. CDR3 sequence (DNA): TGCGCCAGCGGCGCATCCAGGACTACGAGCACAGATACGCAGTATTTT. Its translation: CASGASRTTSTDTQYF.

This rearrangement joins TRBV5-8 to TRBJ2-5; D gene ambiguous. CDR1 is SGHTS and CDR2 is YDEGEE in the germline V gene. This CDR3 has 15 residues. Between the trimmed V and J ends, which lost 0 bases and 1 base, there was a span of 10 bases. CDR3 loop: CASSLAFGSQETQYF. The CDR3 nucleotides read TGTGCCAGCAGCTTGGCCTTCGGCAGCCAAGAGACCCAGTACTTC.

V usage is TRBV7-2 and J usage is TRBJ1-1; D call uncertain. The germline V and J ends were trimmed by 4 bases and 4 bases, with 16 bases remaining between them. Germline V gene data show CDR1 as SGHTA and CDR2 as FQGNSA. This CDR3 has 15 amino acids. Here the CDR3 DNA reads TGTGCCAGCAGCTCGCCCGGGGTGCGCGGCACTGAAGCTTTCTTT. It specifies CASSSPGVRGTEAFF. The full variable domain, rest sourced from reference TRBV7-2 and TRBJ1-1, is GAGVSQSPSNKVTEKGKDVELRCDPISGHTALYWYRQSLGQGLEFLIYFQGNSAPDKSGLPSDRFSAERTGGSVSTLTIQRTQQEDSAVYLCASSSPGVRGTEAFFGQGTRLTVV.

The chain's CDR3 is CSVDHGKNIQYF. The CDR3 DNA reads as TGCAGCGTTGACCACGGCAAAAACATTCAGTACTTC. The genes are TRBV29-1 and TRBJ2-4; D not certain. Looked up from germline, CDR1 is SQVTM and CDR2 is ANQGSEA. Trimming removed 3 bases from V and 3 bases from J, with 6 bases in between. CDR3 length: 12 residues.

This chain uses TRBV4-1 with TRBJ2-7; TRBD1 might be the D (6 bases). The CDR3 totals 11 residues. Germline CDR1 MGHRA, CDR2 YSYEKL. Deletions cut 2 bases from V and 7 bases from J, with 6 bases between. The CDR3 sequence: CASSQRGEQYF. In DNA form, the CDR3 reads TGCGCCAGCAGCCAAAGGGGGGAGCAGTACTTC.